Listed below are T cell receptor beta chains from one sample, sequenced in a study of T cell repertoires in cytomegalovirus infection. MiXCR was run by TCRdb on the reads, yielding one entry per CDR3 protein. Here the sample spans some 500,000 distinct CDR3 sequences, 33% being singletons. For these TCRs, the target antigens are not known. The specimen comprised cultured PBMCs, sampled from culture after CMV antigen stimulation. The receptors shown here come from a human donor in good health (CMV status not recorded). Some clones in this sample may be carry-over from other donors' samples. Each CDR3 is given with its conserved first and last residue. The order of the fields is D gene, V gene, J gene, clone size, CDR3 protein, CDR3 DNA. D genes are given only for firm matches. For some rows the clone size is stated as once, few or many, or as a class when expanded; others skip it.

NA	TRBV20-1	TRBJ2-3	few	CSAEWDFTNGTDTQYF	TGCAGTGCCGAATGGGACTTCACCAATGGCACAGATACGCAGTATTTT
NA	TRBV12-3/TRBV12-4	TRBJ1-6	NA	CASSFAGTEFSPLHF	TGTGCCAGCAGTTTTGCGGGAACAGAATTTTCACCCCTCCACTTT
TRBD2	TRBV6-8	TRBJ2-5	NA	CASRSPQSGRAETQYF	TGTGCCAGCAGGTCCCCTCAAAGCGGGAGGGCCGAGACCCAGTACTTC
TRBD2	TRBV7-3	TRBJ2-2	many	CASSPQRGANTGELFF	TGTGCCAGCAGCCCACAGCGGGGGGCGAACACCGGGGAGCTGTTTTTT
NA	TRBV30	TRBJ1-6	NA	CAWSVPMESLHF	TGTGCCTGGAGTGTTCCCATGGAGTCCCTCCACTTT
NA	TRBV12-3/TRBV12-4	TRBJ2-2	NA	CASSLFRGGTGELFF	TGTGCCAGCAGCTTGTTCAGGGGGGGCACCGGGGAGCTGTTTTTT
NA	TRBV7-6	TRBJ2-3	many	CASSIGSSFSGDTQYF	TGTGCCAGCAGCATCGGATCTAGCTTCAGCGGGGATACGCAGTATTTT
NA	TRBV7-2	TRBJ2-5	NA	CASSSMGLMKTQYF	TGTGCCAGCAGCTCCATGGGGCTAATGAAGACCCAGTACTTC
TRBD2	TRBV6-4	TRBJ2-1	many	CASSESSGSFDEQFF	TGTGCCAGCAGTGAATCCAGCGGGAGTTTCGATGAGCAGTTCTTC
NA	TRBV7-6	TRBJ2-6	many	CASSARRAGIDSGANVLTF	TGTGCCAGCAGCGCCAGAAGAGCCGGGATCGACTCTGGGGCCAACGTCCTGACTTTC
NA	TRBV6-2/TRBV6-3	TRBJ2-1	NA	CASNFPNNEQFF	TGTGCCAGCAACTTCCCGAACAATGAGCAGTTCTTC
NA	TRBV28	TRBJ1-4	NA	CASSSDPNEKLFF	TGTGCCAGCAGTTCCGACCCTAATGAAAAACTGTTTTTT
TRBD2	TRBV28	TRBJ2-1	NA	CASSLLLAGDPNEQFF	TGTGCCAGCAGTCTTCTACTAGCGGGAGATCCCAATGAGCAGTTCTTC
NA	TRBV6-4	TRBJ2-2	NA	CASSETGEAGELFF	TGTGCCAGCAGTGAGACCGGGGAGGCCGGGGAGCTGTTTTTT
NA	TRBV6-1	TRBJ1-5	NA	CASSDLFPQHF	TGTGCCAGCAGTGACCTTTTTCCCCAGCATTTT
NA	TRBV7-9	TRBJ2-3	NA	CASNEKQGTSTDTQYF	TGTGCCAGCAACGAAAAACAGGGTACTAGCACAGATACGCAGTATTTT
NA	TRBV19	TRBJ2-1	few	CASSTLGRRAYNEQFF	TGTGCCAGTAGTACCCTCGGGCGGAGGGCCTACAATGAGCAGTTCTTC
TRBD2	TRBV27	TRBJ2-1	NA	CASSLSFAGGYNEQFF	TGTGCCAGCAGTTTATCGTTTGCGGGAGGCTACAATGAGCAGTTCTTC
TRBD2	TRBV7-2	TRBJ2-1	few	CASSFTSGYINEQFF	TGTGCCAGCAGCTTCACTAGCGGGTACATCAATGAGCAGTTCTTC
TRBD2	TRBV19	TRBJ2-1	few	CASSRREVSGPMNEQFF	TGTGCCAGTAGTAGGCGGGAGGTATCCGGTCCCATGAATGAGCAGTTCTTC
TRBD2	TRBV7-9	TRBJ2-1	NA	CASSLGLAGVINEQFF	TGTGCCAGCAGCTTAGGACTAGCGGGAGTTATCAATGAGCAGTTCTTC
NA	TRBV7-2	TRBJ1-1	many	CASSLVGRSGTEAFF	TGTGCCAGCAGCTTAGTGGGTCGATCCGGGACTGAAGCTTTCTTT
NA	TRBV6-5	TRBJ2-5	few	CASSYVRKETQYF	TGTGCCAGCAGTTACGTCAGAAAAGAGACCCAGTACTTC
NA	TRBV7-2	TRBJ2-7	NA	CASSPPTSYEQYF	TGTGCCAGCAGCCCACCCACAAGTTACGAGCAGTACTTC
TRBD1	TRBV7-2	TRBJ1-1	few	CASSSRAGTGEAFF	TGTGCCAGCAGCTCAAGAGCCGGGACAGGGGAAGCTTTCTTT
TRBD1	TRBV6-2/TRBV6-3	TRBJ1-5	few	CASRGFSGTGDQPQHF	TGTGCCAGCAGGGGTTTTTCCGGGACAGGGGATCAGCCCCAGCATTTT
NA	TRBV12-5	TRBJ1-3	few	CASGLIRPLSSGNTIYF	TGTGCTAGTGGTTTGATCCGACCGTTGAGCTCTGGAAACACCATATATTTT
NA	TRBV28	TRBJ2-6	many	CASSFGTASGANVLTF	TGTGCCAGCAGTTTTGGGACGGCCTCTGGGGCCAACGTCCTGACTTTC
TRBD1	TRBV20-1	TRBJ1-2	few	CSAHVGTGFNYGYTF	TGCAGTGCTCATGTAGGGACAGGGTTTAACTATGGCTACACCTTC
NA	TRBV9	TRBJ2-5	NA	CASSVRIQETQYF	TGTGCCAGCAGCGTCCGGATCCAAGAGACCCAGTACTTC
TRBD2	TRBV19	TRBJ2-1	NA	CASKAGGRDNEQFF	TGTGCCAGCAAGGCCGGGGGGAGGGACAATGAGCAGTTCTTC
TRBD2	TRBV7-9	TRBJ2-1	NA	CASSSPALAGDSEQFF	TGTGCCAGCAGCAGCCCGGCACTAGCGGGAGATAGTGAGCAGTTCTTC
TRBD2	TRBV23-1	TRBJ2-3	NA	CASSLWTSGSETDTQYF	TGCGCCAGCAGTCTTTGGACTAGCGGGAGTGAGACAGATACGCAGTATTTT
TRBD2	TRBV7-2	TRBJ2-3	many	CASSLESGRATDTQYF	TGTGCCAGCAGCTTAGAATCGGGGAGGGCGACAGATACGCAGTATTTT
TRBD1	TRBV14	TRBJ1-1	NA	CASSQEVGTARNTEAFF	TGTGCCAGCAGCCAAGAAGTGGGGACAGCCAGGAACACTGAAGCTTTCTTT
NA	TRBV6-7	TRBJ2-5	once	CASSTRLLSQETQYF	TGTGCCAGCAGTACTCGACTATTATCTCAAGAGACCCAGTACTTC
TRBD1	TRBV28	TRBJ2-5	NA	CASSLLPQGLSQETQYF	TGTGCCAGCAGTTTACTCCCACAGGGGCTATCCCAAGAGACCCAGTACTTC
TRBD1	TRBV6-2/TRBV6-3	TRBJ2-1	NA	CASNRPGGARLF	TGTGCCAGCAATCGCCCAGGGGGTGCTCGGCTCTTC
NA	TRBV7-8	TRBJ1-2	many	CASSLGGGGYTF	TGTGCCAGCAGCTTAGGGGGAGGAGGCTACACCTTC
TRBD1	TRBV27	TRBJ2-2	NA	CASRPRTGDNTGELFF	TGTGCCAGCAGACCCCGGACAGGGGATAACACCGGGGAGCTGTTTTTT
TRBD2	TRBV28	TRBJ2-3	few	CASRSIAGASTDTQYF	TGTGCCAGCAGATCTATAGCGGGAGCGAGCACAGATACGCAGTATTTT